The 25 T cell receptor beta chains listed next were all sequenced from one sample in a study of blood T cell repertoires in COVID-19. Assay used: immunoSEQ multiplex PCR; TCRdb lists only in-frame clones, some missing. The sample lists under 140,000 clones, 60% to 80% occurring once. Sequencing input: peripheral blood. These receptor sequences come from a woman of 80 years or more with active or convalescent COVID-19.

J is TRBJ1-5 and V is TRBV19; TRBD1 might be the D (6 bases). The CDR3 length is 13 residues. V was shortened by 9 bases and J by 2 bases, with 11 bases between the two germline ends. Germline CDR1 LNHDA, CDR2 SQIVND (reference sequence). The CDR3 loop reads CASLQGGNQPQHF. The CDR3 nucleotides read TGTGCCAGCTTACAGGGTGGCAATCAGCCCCAGCATTTT.

The V gene is TRBV7-3, the J gene TRBJ2-1; 8 bases line up with TRBD2. The CDR3 totals 15 residues. J lost 8 bases, V lost 3 bases, and 9 bases had no gene match. Germline loops: CDR1 SGHTA, CDR2 FQGTGA. CDR3 nucleotide sequence: TGTGCCAGCAGCTTTGGTCGGGAGGGCCGAGATGAGCAGTTCTTC. It encodes CASSFGREGRDEQFF.

This clone has just a few counts. V usage is TRBV19 and J usage is TRBJ1-5; D unresolved. The V and J ends lost 1 base and 4 bases respectively, with 14 bases between them. Per the germline V gene, CDR1 is LNHDA and CDR2 is SQIVND (reference sequence). This CDR3 is built from 16 residues. CDR3 bases: TGTGCCAGTAGTATAGGAGTCTCCGGTAGAAATCAGCCCCAGCATTTT. As protein: CASSIGVSGRNQPQHF.

The chain recombines TRBV28 with TRBJ2-7; 7 bases are a match to TRBD2. Germline-derived CDR1 and CDR2 are MDHEN and SYDVKM. V shed 3 bases and J 0 bases; nucleotides not matched to a gene: 11. The CDR3 runs 17 residues. The CDR3 DNA follows: TGTGCCAGCAGTTTCCCCTTTTTTTCTAGCGGCTCCTACGAGCAGTACTTC. Its protein is CASSFPFFSSGSYEQYF.

The table lists this clone with a few counts. This rearrangement joins TRBV5-1 to TRBJ2-5, with D perhaps matching TRBD2 (6 bases). There are 14 residues in the CDR3. V was trimmed by 2 bases and J by 4 bases, leaving 12 bases between them. CDR1 and CDR2 (germline): SGHRS, YFSETQ. This chain's CDR3 is CASSFPPGGETQYF. CDR3 DNA: TGCGCCAGCAGCTTCCCACCCGGGGGAGAGACCCAGTACTTC.

This CDR3 reads CASSPLGGGSGNEQFF. The CDR3 DNA follows: TGTGCCAGCAGCCCACTTGGGGGCGGGAGTGGCAATGAGCAGTTCTTC. The chain carries TRBV7-9 and TRBJ2-1; tentative D call: TRBD2 (7 bases). The CDR3 loop spans 16 amino acids. Germline assignment: CDR1 SEHNR and CDR2 FQNEAQ (reference sequence). V lost 5 bases and J 6 bases, leaving 20 bases between the germline ends.

The chain has TRBV5-1 and TRBJ2-3; 13 bases line up with TRBD2. CDR3 size: 16 residues. CDR1 SGHRS and CDR2 YFSETQ come from the germline V gene. V was clipped by 3 bases and J by 3 bases; unmatched bases: 4. DNA of the CDR3: TGCGCCAGCAGCTGGGGACTAGCGGGGCAAACAGATACGCAGTATTTT. This encodes CASSWGLAGQTDTQYF. The variable domain in full, with the rest retrieved from reference TRBV5-1 and TRBJ2-3, is KAGVTQTPRYLIKTRGQQVTLSCSPISGHRSVSWYQQTPGQGLQFLFEYFSETQRNKGNFPGRFSGRQFSNSRSEMNVSTLELGDSALYLCASSWGLAGQTDTQYFGPGTRLTVL.

V usage is TRBV2 and J usage is TRBJ2-5, with D hard to call. Germline V lookup: CDR1 SNHLY, CDR2 FYNNEI. The CDR3 spans 13 residues. Trimming removed 2 bases from V and 5 bases from J, with 9 bases in between. The CDR3 reads CASSEYEKETQYF. CDR3 nucleotides: TGTGCCAGCAGTGAATACGAGAAGGAGACCCAGTACTTC.

The chain combines TRBV5-1 with TRBJ2-3; D uncertain. Germline V gene lookup returns CDR1 SGHRS and CDR2 YFSETQ. CDR3 length equals 13 residues. Trimming stripped 3 bases from V and 2 bases from J, with 7 bases between. CDR3 amino acids: CASSSLITDTQYF. As DNA, the CDR3 is TGCGCCAGCAGCTCCTTAATCACAGATACGCAGTATTTT.

This clone was counted once. The genes are TRBV27 and TRBJ1-4; 8 bases agree with TRBD1. V shed 0 bases and J 0 bases; nucleotides not matched to a gene: 12. CDR1 is MNHEY and CDR2 is SMNVEV in the germline V gene (reference sequence). CDR3 length equals 20 residues. CDR3 nucleotides: TGTGCCAGCAGTTTATCCGCCAGGGGGCCAACCCTTGCAACTAATGAAAAACTGTTTTTT. Its protein is CASSLSARGPTLATNEKLFF.

The V call is TRBV5-1, the J call TRBJ1-4; D perhaps matches TRBD1 (5 bases). Per germline, CDR1 SGHRS and CDR2 YFSETQ. V shed 4 bases and J shed 0 bases, with 16 bases lying between them. This CDR3 comprises 17 residues. The CDR3 DNA reads as TGCGCCAGCAGCCTCCTGCCTCAGGGTCCAACTAATGAAAAACTGTTTTTT. Protein: CASSLLPQGPTNEKLFF.

The rearrangement uses TRBV5-4 and TRBJ2-1; the match to TRBD2 covers 9 bases. The CDR3 sequence is 13 residues long. Germline V gene sequence: CDR1 SGHNT, CDR2 YYREEE (reference sequence). After removal of 0 bases from V and 15 bases from J, the junction contained 7 bases not matched to a gene. CDR3 nucleotide sequence: TGTGCCAGCAGCTTGGGAGGCGGGAGGGCTATGTTCTTC. This encodes CASSLGGGRAMFF.

CDR3 in DNA: TGTGCAAGTCGCCTATACCGGACTAGCGGGAGAGACCACGAGCAGTACTTC. Its protein is CASRLYRTSGRDHEQYF. The V and J genes are TRBV12-2 and TRBJ2-7; the DNA was not used to check the table's D call, TRBD2. TRBV12-2 is annotated as a pseudogene. The CDR3 has 17 residues.

CDR3 residues: CASSLGQWSGYTF. The CDR3 bases are TGTGCCAGCAGCTTGGGTCAGTGGAGTGGCTACACCTTC. V usage is TRBV5-4 and J usage is TRBJ1-2; unclear D gene. Trimming stripped 0 bases from V and 7 bases from J, with 10 bases between. In germline, CDR1 is SGHNT, CDR2 YYREEE (reference sequence). This CDR3 is built from 13 residues.

The chain uses TRBV14 and TRBJ1-1; the match to TRBD1 covers 7 bases. There are 15 residues in the CDR3. Germline assignment: CDR1 SGHDN and CDR2 FVKESK. J gave up 1 base and V 4 bases, and 6 bases lay outside the gene matches. The CDR3 here is CASSRLGQRNTEAFF. The CDR3 bases are TGTGCCAGCAGCCGCTTGGGACAGAGGAACACTGAAGCTTTCTTT.

V usage is TRBV2 and J usage is TRBJ2-7; no clear D gene. Germline CDR1 is SNHLY and CDR2 is FYNNEI. The CDR3 spans 11 residues. Between the trimmed V and J ends, which lost 3 bases and 3 bases, there was a span of 3 bases. CDR3 nucleotide sequence: TGTGCCAGCAGTGACTTCTACGAGCAGTACTTC. Protein: CASSDFYEQYF.

This sequence joins TRBV11-2 and TRBJ2-7; 14 positions agree with TRBD2. Germline V gives CDR1 SGHAT, CDR2 FQNNGV. The CDR3 loop spans 14 amino acids. V shed 5 bases and J 6 bases; nucleotides not matched to a gene: 3. The CDR3 coding sequence is TGTGCCAGCAGCACGACTAGCGGGAGGGCCGAGCAGTACTTC. Its translation: CASSTTSGRAEQYF.

The rearrangement joins TRBV27 to TRBJ2-7; 8 nucleotides agree with TRBD1. The CDR3 loop spans 13 amino acids. With V trimmed by 4 bases and J by 5 bases, 4 bases remained unmatched. Germline V gives CDR1 MNHEY, CDR2 SMNVEV (reference sequence). The DNA for the CDR3 is TGTGCCAGCAGTTGGCAGGGGGCCGACGAGCAGTACTTC. Translation gives CASSWQGADEQYF.

The V call is TRBV7-9, the J call TRBJ2-5; D uncertain. V was trimmed by 0 bases and J by 0 bases, leaving 5 bases between them. There are 14 residues in the CDR3. The V gene's germline CDR1 is SEHNR and CDR2 FQNEAQ (reference sequence). CDR3: CASSLAPYQETQYF. As DNA, the CDR3 is TGTGCCAGCAGCTTAGCCCCGTACCAAGAGACCCAGTACTTC. The full variable domain, rest sourced from reference TRBV7-9 and TRBJ2-5, is DTGVSQNPRHKITKRGQNVTFRCDPISEHNRLYWYRQTLGQGPEFLTYFQNEAQLEKSRLLSDRFSAERPKGSFSTLEIQRTEQGDSAMYLCASSLAPYQETQYFGPGTRLLVL.

The chain has TRBV9 and TRBJ2-2, with 7 bases fitting TRBD2. The CDR3 length is 15 residues. Germline V gene lookup returns CDR1 SGDLS and CDR2 YYNGEE. With 1 base clipped from V and 3 bases from J, the junction kept 3 bases outside the gene matches. CDR3 residues: CASSVSGMDTGELFF. The CDR3 DNA is TGTGCCAGCAGCGTAAGCGGGATGGACACCGGGGAGCTGTTTTTT.

Only a few counts were recorded for this clone. The CDR3 sequence is CASSLRGQTYNEKLFF. In DNA, the CDR3 is TGTGCCAGCAGTTTACGAGGACAAACATATAATGAAAAACTGTTTTTT. The rearrangement uses TRBV7-2 and TRBJ1-4; tentatively, D is TRBD1 (5 bases). The germline V and J ends were trimmed by 6 bases and 4 bases, with 18 bases remaining between them. The CDR3 contains 16 residues. Germline V lookup: CDR1 SGHTA, CDR2 FQGNSA. The variable domain in full, completed from reference TRBV7-2 and TRBJ1-4, reads GAGVSQSPSNKVTEKGKDVELRCDPISGHTALYWYRQSLGQGLEFLIYFQGNSAPDKSGLPSDRFSAERTGGSVSTLTIQRTQQEDSAVYLCASSLRGQTYNEKLFFGSGTQLSVL.

V is TRBV4-1 and J is TRBJ2-1, with D possibly matching TRBD1 (6 bases). CDR1 is MGHRA and CDR2 is YSYEKL in the germline V gene. CDR3 length equals 14 residues. V dropped 2 bases and J dropped 4 bases, with 9 bases sitting between them. CDR3: CASSQRTDYNEQFF. CDR3 sequence (DNA): TGCGCCAGCAGCCAAAGGACAGATTACAATGAGCAGTTCTTC.

This sequence joins TRBV5-6 and TRBJ1-1; TRBD1 agrees at 10 bases. The CDR3 loop spans 16 amino acids. V dropped 4 bases and J dropped 3; count of bases not matched to a gene: 9. The germline V gene has CDR1 SGHDT and CDR2 YYEEEE. The CDR3 loop is CASSERDRGPDTEAFF. DNA of the CDR3: TGTGCCAGCAGCGAAAGGGACAGGGGTCCCGACACTGAAGCTTTCTTT. The full variable domain, completed using reference TRBV5-6 and TRBJ1-1, is DAGVTQSPTHLIKTRGQQVTLRCSPKSGHDTVSWYQQALGQGPQFIFQYYEEEERQRGNFPDRFSGHQFPNYSSELNVNALLLGDSALYLCASSERDRGPDTEAFFGQGTRLTVV.

This clone was seen a single time. The rearrangement links TRBV18 to TRBJ2-6, with a possible D match to TRBD1 (6 bases). Looked up from germline, CDR1 is KGHSH and CDR2 is LQKENI. The CDR3 covers 16 residues. Trimming left V 1 base short and J 4 bases short, with 11 bases between. CDR3 region: CASSPLAGDGANVLTF. CDR3 coding DNA: TGTGCCAGCTCACCACTAGCAGGGGACGGGGCCAACGTCCTGACTTTC.

The genes are TRBV27 and TRBJ1-1, with 8 bases lining up with TRBD1. The junction had 15 bases not matched to a gene; V was cut back by 5 bases and J by 4 bases. Germline V gene sequence: CDR1 MNHEY, CDR2 SMNVEV (reference sequence). CDR3 length equals 17 residues. DNA for the CDR3: TGTGCCAGCAGTACTATGAGGACAGGGTATTGGGTCACTGAAGCTTTCTTT. Translated, it gives CASSTMRTGYWVTEAFF.